This T cell receptor beta chain was sequenced during a study of CD8+ T cells in alopecia areata. Study background: Female C3H/HeJ mice aged about 7-11 weeks received skin from spontaneously alopecic C3H/HeJ graft donors aged 6-12 months.

This clone was seen more than once but under ten times. Its antigen is not identified. These gene names are mouse names. The sequenced fragment ends 4 residues before the CDR3 boundary, so the rest is inferred from the germline J gene. In each case, RNA was isolated and then reverse transcribed into cDNA as the sequencing template. Libraries were prepared by immunoSEQ multiplex PCR; TCRdb keeps only in-frame clonotypes and omits some of them. The sample presents about 110,000 clones, none singletons. Germline V CDR1 and CDR2: NNHDY, SYVADS. The CDR3 has 15 amino acids. General observations from the study: An increase in clonality over normal scalp was evident in lesional scalp, especially alopecia totalis/universalis. Whereas mice showed it more clearly, TCR sharing across patients was murkier, possibly because of HLA. Normal skin contains resident alphabeta T cells, and these are also sequenced in scalp samples.

This clonotype originated in a C3H/HeJ mouse with alopecia areata. Mouse MHC haplotype: H2-k. V gene TRBV13-3 combines with J gene TRBJ2-5; tentative D call: TRBD1 (5 bases). The material sequenced was lesional skin. Incomplete CDR3 DNA: TGTGCCAGCAGTGAGGCGGCCTCAGGGAGGGAC. It encodes CASSEAASGRD. The entire CDR3 protein is CASSEAASGRDTQYF.